This paragraph covers one T cell receptor (beta chain) sequence. Its antigen is not identified. The record originates from a study of cytomegalovirus exposure and HLA in healthy donors. 60 Vbeta and 13 Jbeta primers were used in PCR. The method was immunoSEQ multiplex PCR; TCRdb's version includes in-frame clones alone and lacks a portion of them. The sample yields about 230,000 clones, over 70% seen once. The germline V and J ends were trimmed by 0 bases and 4 bases, with 13 bases remaining between them. In germline, CDR1 is SGHRS, CDR2 YFSETQ. This CDR3 has 15 residues. The study, taken as a whole, reports: TCR beta V segments were, for the most part, productive about 90% or about 30% of the time in an earlier analysis.

Sequences were obtained from PBMCs. The clonotype was recovered from a woman aged 55 to 70 in good health and CMV-seropositive. This chain joins TRBV5-1 and TRBJ1-1, with a tentative D call TRBD1 (6 bases). In nucleotides, the CDR3 is TGCGCCAGCAGCTTGGCTACAGGGTCGGTCACTGAAGCTTTCTTT. Its protein product is CASSLATGSVTEAFF.